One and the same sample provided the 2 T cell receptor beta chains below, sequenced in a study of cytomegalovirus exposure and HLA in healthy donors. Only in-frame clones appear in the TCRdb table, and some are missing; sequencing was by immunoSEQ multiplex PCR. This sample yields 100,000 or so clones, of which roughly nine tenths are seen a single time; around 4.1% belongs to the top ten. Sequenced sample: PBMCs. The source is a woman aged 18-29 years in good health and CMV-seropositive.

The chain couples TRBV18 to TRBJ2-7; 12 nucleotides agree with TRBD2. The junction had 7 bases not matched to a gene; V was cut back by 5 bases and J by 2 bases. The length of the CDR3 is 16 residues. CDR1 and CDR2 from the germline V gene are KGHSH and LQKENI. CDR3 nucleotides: TGTGCCAGCTCATATCTAGCGGGAGGGCCACCCTACGAGCAGTACTTC. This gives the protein CASSYLAGGPPYEQYF.

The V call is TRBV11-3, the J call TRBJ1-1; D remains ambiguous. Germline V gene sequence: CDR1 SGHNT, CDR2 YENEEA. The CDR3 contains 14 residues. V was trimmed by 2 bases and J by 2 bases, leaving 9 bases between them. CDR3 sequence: CASSLTELNTEAFF. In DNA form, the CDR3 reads TGTGCCAGCAGCTTAACAGAACTTAACACTGAAGCTTTCTTT.